This TCR beta chain was profiled in a study of OX40 agonist ivuxolimab in advanced cancers. Study summary: Patients enrolled in dose escalation were diagnosed with hepatocellular carcinoma, melanoma, renal cell or head and neck cancer.

Germline V gene lookup returns CDR1 MNHEY and CDR2 SMNVEV (reference sequence). J lost 5 bases, V lost 7 bases, and 7 bases had no gene match. The CDR3 is 14 amino acids. With respect to this clone: Its antigen remains unidentified.

Autoimmune disease history or systemic immunosuppression meant exclusion. Measured with immunoSEQ multiplex PCR; TCRdb has only the in-frame clones, and not every one. The sample consists of some 40,000 clones, around 93% of them appearing once. Whole-study results and caveats: Both CD4+ and CD8+ T cell populations in blood had undergone clonal expansion by week 6 at 0.1 to 3.0 mg/kg.

The clonotype comes from an adult with an advanced solid tumor such as melanoma, head and neck, liver or kidney cancer. The sequenced sample was CD4+ or CD8+ T cells sorted from blood, obtained in a trial of the OX40 agonist ivuxolimab. The chain combines TRBV27 with TRBJ2-1; 8 nucleotides match TRBD2. The CDR3 loop reads CASNPTSGHNEQFF. The CDR3 nucleotides are TGTGCCAGCAATCCTACTAGCGGACACAATGAGCAGTTCTTC.